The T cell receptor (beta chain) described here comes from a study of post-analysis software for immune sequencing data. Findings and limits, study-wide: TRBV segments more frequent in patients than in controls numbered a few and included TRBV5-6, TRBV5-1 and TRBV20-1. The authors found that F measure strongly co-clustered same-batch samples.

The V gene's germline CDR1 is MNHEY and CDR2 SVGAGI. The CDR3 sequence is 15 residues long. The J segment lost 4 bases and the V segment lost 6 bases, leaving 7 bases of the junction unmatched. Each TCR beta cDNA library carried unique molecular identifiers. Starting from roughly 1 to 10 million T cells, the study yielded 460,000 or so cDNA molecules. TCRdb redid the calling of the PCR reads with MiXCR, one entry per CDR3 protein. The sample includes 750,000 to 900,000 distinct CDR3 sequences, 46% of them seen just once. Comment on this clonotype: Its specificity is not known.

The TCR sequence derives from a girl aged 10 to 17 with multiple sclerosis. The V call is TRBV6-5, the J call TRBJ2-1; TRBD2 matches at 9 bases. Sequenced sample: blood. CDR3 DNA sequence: TGTGCCAGCAGGTCTAGCGGGGCCCATTACAATGAGCAGTTCTTC. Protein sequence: CASRSSGAHYNEQFF.